Shown below are 29 T cell receptor beta chains from a single sample sequenced in a study of spatial heterogeneity in lung cancer. TCRdb reprocessed the 5' RACE reads with MiXCR, giving one entry per CDR3 protein. The sample has about 100 distinct CDR3 sequences. Described time point: sample taken at primary tumor resection. Tumor, nontumor lung or frozen PBMC supplied whole RNA that was sequenced unsorted. The sample was PBMCs, taken at surgery. The receptors were gathered from a male donor with early-stage non-small cell lung cancer.

Turning to this clonotype: Since the library was made to target alpha chains, this beta chain is a stray read and its abundance is not meaningful. The chain links TRBV7-8 to TRBJ2-7; TRBD1 agrees at 8 bases. This CDR3 region has 14 residues. The germline V gene has CDR1 SGHVS and CDR2 FQNEAQ. The trim removed 5 bases at V and 5 bases at J, leaving 8 bases unmatched. The CDR3 sequence is CASSPRGQGHEQYF. DNA for the CDR3: TGTGCCAGCAGCCCGCGAGGACAGGGCCACGAGCAGTACTTC.

This clonotype came up once. Because the library targeted alpha chains, this beta chain is an off-target read whose size means little. The chain couples TRBV14 to TRBJ2-1; 11 bases are a match to TRBD2. The germline CDR1 and CDR2 sequences are SGHDN and FVKESK. CDR3 size: 15 residues. Trimming at V came to 1 base and at J to 9 bases, leaving 5 bases not matched to a gene. This CDR3 reads CASSQASSGRSEQFF. CDR3 bases: TGTGCCAGCAGCCAAGCCTCTAGCGGGAGGAGTGAGCAGTTCTTC.

This clonotype is hyperexpanded by share. With the library built for alpha chains, this beta chain is off target and its frequency is not meaningful. The genes are TRBV12-3 or TRBV12-4 and TRBJ2-3, with 14 bases that match TRBD2. This CDR3 has 19 residues. Germline trimming cut 1 base from V and 1 base from J; bases unmatched to any gene: 7. Here the CDR3 reads CASSLGGLAGGLGTDTQYF. In DNA, the CDR3 is TGTGCCAGCAGTTTAGGAGGACTAGCGGGGGGACTTGGCACAGATACGCAGTATTTT.

This clonotype was recorded a few times. A library prepared for alpha chains yielded this beta chain as an off-target read; its size is of little meaning. CDR3: CASSSSGTGAGQFF. The CDR3 DNA follows: TGTGCCAGCAGTTCGTCCGGGACAGGGGCCGGGCAGTTCTTC. The chain joins TRBV27 to TRBJ2-1, with TRBD1 identical over 10 bases. The ends lost 4 bases at V and 12 bases at J; junction bases unmatched: 9. Germline V CDR1 and CDR2: MNHEY, SMNVEV (reference sequence). The CDR3 extends over 14 amino acids.

A few counts support this clonotype. The library was built for alpha chains, so this beta chain is an off-target read and its size means little. The chain has TRBV27 and TRBJ2-7, with 12 bases lining up with TRBD2. CDR1 and CDR2 from the germline V gene are MNHEY and SMNVEV (reference sequence). V gave up 8 bases and J gave up 7 bases; unmatched junction bases: 12. The CDR3 length is 15 residues. The CDR3 DNA is TGTGCCAGCCGCATTCTAGCGGGAGGGTCGGGTGAGCAGTACTTC. Encoded protein: CASRILAGGSGEQYF.

Note on this clonotype: Because this beta chain is a stray read in a library intended to capture alpha chains, its abundance should not be given much weight. The chain uses TRBV29-1 and TRBJ2-2; the D gene is possibly TRBD1 (5 bases). The CDR3 totals 12 residues. Germline CDR1 and CDR2: SQVTM and ANQGSEA. The V gene lost 5 bases and the J gene lost 4 bases, with 8 bases spanning the gap. CDR3 region: CSVLRGTGELFF. In DNA, the CDR3 is TGCAGCGTTCTAAGGGGCACCGGGGAGCTGTTTTTT.

For this clonotype: This beta chain appears as a stray read in a library generated for alpha chains; its size is not informative. This sequence joins TRBV27 and TRBJ1-2; maybe TRBD1 (6 bases). V was clipped by 2 bases and J by 6 bases, with 16 bases between them. This CDR3 spans 15 amino acids. Germline loops: CDR1 MNHEY, CDR2 SMNVEV (reference sequence). In DNA form, the CDR3 reads TGTGCCAGCAGTTTAAGTCGAGGGGGTCTAAATGGCTACACCTTC. Amino acid sequence: CASSLSRGGLNGYTF.

This clonotype ranks as hyperexpanded. The library was designed around alpha chains, so this beta chain is a stray read whose abundance carries little weight. The rearrangement joins TRBV12-3 or TRBV12-4 to TRBJ2-7; D is possibly TRBD2 (6 bases). The CDR3 has 14 amino acids. V lost 3 bases and J lost 2, with 11 bases in between. The CDR3 bases are TGTGCCAGCAGTTTGGGGGGTCTCCCCTACGAGCAGTACTTC. It is translated as CASSLGGLPYEQYF.

For this clonotype: This beta chain is a stray read from a library made for alpha chains; its abundance is not meaningful. The chain couples TRBV7-3 to TRBJ2-3, with TRBD2 identical over 10 bases. Germline CDR1 and CDR2: SGHTA and FQGTGA. Trimming at V came to 4 bases and at J to 3 bases, leaving 1 base not matched to a gene. The length of the CDR3 is 14 residues. The DNA for the CDR3 is TGTGCCAGCAGCTCGGGACTAGCGACAGATACGCAGTATTTT. Its protein is CASSSGLATDTQYF.

Worth noting for this clonotype: This beta chain lies outside the target of a library built for alpha chains; its clone size means little. This chain connects TRBV5-6 to TRBJ2-1; 11 bases map to TRBD2. The V segment lost 5 bases and the J segment 8 bases; nucleotides outside the gene matches: 9. Germline CDR1 reads SGHDT; CDR2 reads YYEEEE. This CDR3 has 15 residues. The CDR3 loop reads CASRKTSGNRYEQFF. In nucleotides, the CDR3 is TGTGCCAGCAGAAAGACTAGCGGGAATCGGTATGAGCAGTTCTTC.

About this clonotype: Being off target in a library aimed at alpha chains, this beta chain has a size of little meaning. The chain combines TRBV2 with TRBJ2-7; 10 nucleotides agree with TRBD2. J gave up 5 bases and V 6 bases, and 7 bases lay outside the gene matches. Per the germline V gene, CDR1 is SNHLY and CDR2 is FYNNEI. This CDR3 contains 14 residues. CDR3 region: CASRTGTSDHEQYF. CDR3 nucleotide sequence: TGTGCCAGCAGGACAGGGACTAGCGACCACGAGCAGTACTTC.

As regards this clonotype: This beta chain is a stray sequence in a library constructed for alpha chains; its clone size is not meaningful. The genes are TRBV5-1 and TRBJ2-1; unclear D gene. Trimming shortened V by 4 bases and J by 13 bases, and 15 bases separated the two germline ends. The CDR3 extends over 12 amino acids. The germline V gene encodes CDR1 SGHRS and CDR2 YFSETQ. In nucleotides, the CDR3 is TGCGCCAGCAGCGAATCAGGATCGGGCCAGTTCTTC. Translated, it gives CASSESGSGQFF.

Points on this clonotype: This sequence may be a read error, since a much larger clone differs from it by one base. This beta chain is an unintended read in a library built for alpha chains; its size means little. V is TRBV12-3 or TRBV12-4 and J is TRBJ2-3, with 12 bases lining up with TRBD2. Losses at the gene ends were 1 base for V and 1 base for J; bases not matched to a gene: 9. This CDR3 is built from 19 residues. This chain's CDR3 is CASSLGGLAGRLGTDTQYF. CDR3 DNA: TGTGCCAGCAGTTTAGGAGGACTAGCGGGGAGACTTGGCACAGATACGCAGTATTTT.

With regard to this clonotype: This beta chain lies outside the target of a library built for alpha chains; its clone size means little. The CDR3 bases are TGTGCCAGCAGCTCGCGGGGGGGCGAGAAGACCCAGTACTTC. Encoded protein: CASSSRGGEKTQYF. This sequence joins TRBV7-2 and TRBJ2-5; 9 nucleotides align to TRBD2. Germline CDR1 SGHTA, CDR2 FQGNSA. V dropped 4 bases and J dropped 6; count of bases not matched to a gene: 6. There are 14 residues in the CDR3.

This clonotype is termed hyperexpanded (1% or more). This beta chain is a stray sequence in a library constructed for alpha chains; its clone size is not meaningful. The J gene is TRBJ2-2, the V gene TRBV7-2; D gene unclear. The CDR3 loop spans 14 amino acids. Germline V gene lookup returns CDR1 SGHTA and CDR2 FQGNSA. V lost 3 bases and J 1 base, leaving 6 bases between the germline ends. The CDR3 here is CASSFVGNTGELFF. As DNA, the CDR3 is TGTGCCAGCAGCTTTGTTGGGAACACCGGGGAGCTGTTTTTT.

Concerning this clonotype itself: This beta chain slipped into a library made for alpha chains as a stray read, so its size is not meaningful. The J gene is TRBJ2-1, the V gene TRBV2, with 9 bases that match TRBD2. The CDR3 totals 16 residues. Trimming at V came to 6 bases and at J to 5 bases, leaving 11 bases not matched to a gene. CDR1 SNHLY and CDR2 FYNNEI come from the germline V gene. For the CDR3, the DNA is TGTGCCAGCAGCGACCCCGGGACTAGCACCCACAATGAGCAGTTCTTC. Encoded protein: CASSDPGTSTHNEQFF.

This clonotype is judged hyperexpanded (1% or more). This beta chain turned up in a library designed for alpha chains; as an off-target read, its abundance says little. The genes are TRBV13 and TRBJ1-2; no clear D. The CDR3 is made up of 14 amino acids. From germline, CDR1 is PRHDT and CDR2 FYEKMQ (reference sequence). Trimming removed 5 bases at V and 4 bases at J, with 14 bases between. CDR3 coding DNA: TGTGCCAGCAGCCCTCAGACATTTCTCTATGGCTACACCTTC. It translates to CASSPQTFLYGYTF.

As to this clonotype: Within a library made for alpha chains, this beta chain is off target, and its count is uninformative. The V call is TRBV2, the J call TRBJ2-1; D unresolved. CDR3 length equals 10 residues. The germline V gene encodes CDR1 SNHLY and CDR2 FYNNEI. Between the trimmed V and J ends, which lost 3 bases and 10 bases, there was a span of 4 bases. The DNA for the CDR3 is TGTGCCAGCAGTGATTTGGAGCAGTTCTTC. It translates to CASSDLEQFF.

This clonotype was seen only a few times. The library was prepared for alpha chains; this beta chain is a stray read, so its frequency means little. The chain carries TRBV9 and TRBJ2-2; D is ambiguous. The CDR3 has 15 amino acids. V dropped 1 base and J dropped 4 bases, with 11 bases sitting between them. Germline loops: CDR1 SGDLS, CDR2 YYNGEE. The CDR3, as DNA: TGTGCCAGCAGCGTAAATCCAGGAGTCACCGGGGAGCTGTTTTTT. Residues: CASSVNPGVTGELFF.

Judged by abundance, this clonotype is hyperexpanded. For a library built for alpha chains, this beta chain is a stray read; little rests on its size. The rearrangement links TRBV11-2 to TRBJ2-2; D is unclear. This CDR3 contains 11 residues. V was trimmed by 4 bases and J by 7 bases, leaving 4 bases between them. The germline gives CDR1 SGHAT, CDR2 FQNNGV. CDR3 in DNA: TGTGCCAGCAGCTCCTTCGGGGAGCTGTTTTTT. Translation: CASSSFGELFF.

A remark on this clonotype: This beta chain is off target for a library built for alpha chains, so its abundance means little. The chain employs TRBV5-4 and TRBJ1-1, with D uncertain. V shed 2 bases and J shed 7 bases, with 12 bases lying between them. The CDR3 runs 13 residues. CDR1 SGHNT and CDR2 YYREEE come from the germline V gene (reference sequence). The CDR3 DNA sequence: TGTGCCAGCAGCTTCGAGACAAGCAATGAAGCTTTCTTT. Amino acids: CASSFETSNEAFF.

The table lists this clonotype with a few counts. As an off-target read in a library built for alpha chains, this beta chain has a frequency of little significance. This sequence joins TRBV29-1 and TRBJ2-7, with a possible D match to TRBD1 (5 bases). With 1 base removed from V and 6 bases from J, the gap between germline ends came to 16 bases. The CDR3 extends over 14 amino acids. Germline V lookup: CDR1 SQVTM, CDR2 ANQGSEA. CDR3 sequence reads: CSVEGLGVVGEQYF. CDR3 nucleotides: TGCAGCGTTGAAGGTTTAGGGGTGGTGGGCGAGCAGTACTTC.

Turning to this clonotype: Being off target in a library aimed at alpha chains, this beta chain has a size of little meaning. J is TRBJ2-1 and V is TRBV16, with 10 bases aligning to TRBD2. Germline CDR1 KGHSY, CDR2 FQNENV. The CDR3 totals 16 residues. V shed 0 bases, J shed 4 bases, and the junction held 3 bases outside the gene matches. The CDR3 sequence is CASSQSASGSYNEQFF. CDR3 bases: TGTGCCAGCAGCCAATCGGCTAGCGGGAGTTACAATGAGCAGTTCTTC.

As concerns this clonotype: The library was designed around alpha chains, so this beta chain is a stray read whose abundance carries little weight. The chain couples TRBV3-1 to TRBJ2-3; 13 bases align to TRBD2. Per the germline V gene, CDR1 is LGHDT and CDR2 is YNNKEL (reference sequence). This CDR3 has 16 amino acids. The J segment lost 4 bases and the V segment lost 3 bases, leaving 4 bases of the junction unmatched. CDR3 coding DNA: TGTGCCAGCAGCCAGTGGACTAGCGGGAGCGCAGATACGCAGTATTTT. It is translated as CASSQWTSGSADTQYF.

A word on this clonotype: This beta chain is an unintended read in a library built for alpha chains; its size means little. The chain joins TRBV11-3 to TRBJ2-5; tentative D call: TRBD1 (6 bases). Germline V CDR1 and CDR2: SGHNT, YENEEA. CDR3 length: 13 residues. V gave up 5 bases and J gave up 1 base, with 8 bases separating them. The CDR3 sequence: CASSPGVQETQYF. CDR3 sequence (DNA): TGTGCCAGCAGCCCAGGGGTCCAAGAGACCCAGTACTTC.

Concerning this clonotype: Since it is a stray read in a library aimed at alpha chains, this beta chain has a size that is not meaningful. The genes are TRBV18 and TRBJ2-6; the match to TRBD1 covers 9 bases. CDR3 length: 17 residues. The trim removed 7 bases at V and 1 base at J, leaving 8 bases unmatched. From germline, CDR1 is KGHSH and CDR2 LQKENI. This CDR3 reads CASFPGQGTSGANVLTF. DNA for the CDR3: TGTGCCAGCTTTCCGGGACAGGGTACATCTGGGGCCAACGTCCTGACTTTC.

This clonotype was counted only a few times. For a library built for alpha chains, this beta chain is a stray read; little rests on its size. This rearrangement joins TRBV3-1 to TRBJ2-1; TRBD1 agrees at 8 bases. Germline CDR1 LGHDT, CDR2 YNNKEL (reference sequence). The J segment lost 15 bases and the V segment lost 4 bases, leaving 8 bases of the junction unmatched. There are 12 residues in the CDR3. The CDR3 is CASSRPTGARFF. The CDR3 nucleotides read TGTGCCAGCAGCCGACCGACAGGGGCGCGGTTCTTC.

This clonotype was detected a few times. This beta chain came through as a stray read in a library set up for alpha chains, and its size says little. J is TRBJ1-5 and V is TRBV6-6; no definite D call. Deletions cut 8 bases from V and 4 bases from J, with 12 bases between. The CDR3 is 13 residues long. Germline V CDR1 and CDR2: MNHNY, SVGAGI (reference sequence). The CDR3 here is CASSPMVNQPQHF. CDR3 DNA: TGTGCCAGCTCCCCGATGGTGAATCAGCCCCAGCATTTT.

In regard to this clonotype: Because the library targeted alpha chains, this beta chain is an off-target read whose size means little. This rearrangement joins TRBV12-3 or TRBV12-4 to TRBJ1-2; D is ambiguous. This CDR3 comprises 14 residues. V dropped 3 bases and J dropped 2 bases, with 10 bases sitting between them. The CDR3: CASSFADGNYGYTF. Written as DNA, the CDR3 is TGTGCCAGCAGTTTCGCGGACGGCAACTATGGCTACACCTTC.